These 8 T cell receptor beta chains share one sample of origin, sequenced in a study of T-cell reconstitution after alpha-beta-depleted transplantation in children. Unique molecular identifiers were incorporated during preparation of the TCRbeta library. MiXCR, run by TCRdb on the PCR reads, gives a single entry per CDR3 protein. Among roughly 500,000 distinct CDR3 sequences listed, 30% to 35% were seen once. This material consisted of PBMCs from the stem cell graft donor, taken from the stem cell graft. These TCRs come from a human donor who donated a stem cell graft to a child with aplastic anemia.

CDR3 coding DNA: TGTGCCAGCAGCTCCCAAGGGGTTGGCGGAACACGCACAGATACGCAGTATTTT. It specifies CASSSQGVGGTRTDTQYF. The chain recombines TRBV11-2 with TRBJ2-3; perhaps TRBD1 as D (5 bases). CDR1 is SGHAT and CDR2 is FQNNGV in the germline V gene. The CDR3 runs to 18 residues. Trimming removed 4 bases at V and 1 base at J, with 21 bases between.

In this sample, this clonotype turned up a few times. This chain links TRBV12-3 or TRBV12-4 with TRBJ1-2; 7 nucleotides align to TRBD1. The trim removed 5 bases at V and 2 bases at J, leaving 8 bases unmatched. The CDR3 covers 15 residues. The CDR3, as DNA: TGTGCCAGCAGTCCACGGGGGACAGCCAACTATGGCTACACCTTC. Residues: CASSPRGTANYGYTF.

This chain links TRBV7-2 with TRBJ2-5; no reliable D call. Germline assignment: CDR1 SGHTA and CDR2 FQGNSA. There are 15 residues in the CDR3. V was shortened by 1 base and J by 1 base, with 10 bases between the two germline ends. In DNA, the CDR3 is TGTGCCAGCAGCTTAGAAGGGCAGTTCCAAGAGACCCAGTACTTC. Translation: CASSLEGQFQETQYF.

This clonotype has a handful of counts. The chain couples TRBV7-2 to TRBJ2-1; D tentatively fits TRBD1 or TRBD2 (5 bases each). The CDR3 has 12 residues. Germline values: CDR1 SGHTA, CDR2 FQGNSA. Trimming stripped 3 bases from V and 10 bases from J, with 10 bases between. The CDR3 here is CASSLGVLEQFF. The DNA of the CDR3 is TGTGCCAGCAGCTTGGGGGTTCTGGAGCAGTTCTTC.

The CDR3 DNA reads as TGTGCCAGTACAGGGACCGAAAACACTGAAGCTTTCTTT. Protein sequence: CASTGTENTEAFF. This chain links TRBV19 with TRBJ1-1; D might be TRBD1 (5 bases). Per germline, CDR1 LNHDA and CDR2 SQIVND (reference sequence). V dropped 7 bases and J dropped 2 bases, with 11 bases sitting between them. The CDR3 sequence is 13 residues long.

The V gene is TRBV20-1, the J gene TRBJ1-1; D gene unclear. Germline assignment: CDR1 DFQATT and CDR2 SNEGSKA (reference sequence). Trimming shortened V by 2 bases and J by 1 base, and 11 bases separated the two germline ends. This CDR3 has 14 amino acids. The CDR3 nucleotides read TGCAGTGCTAGATCGGCCACCCGGAACACTGAAGCTTTCTTT. Amino acid sequence: CSARSATRNTEAFF.

The gene calls are TRBV20-1 and TRBJ2-5; the D gene is possibly TRBD2 (6 bases). The germline gives CDR1 DFQATT, CDR2 SNEGSKA (reference sequence). The CDR3 sequence is 13 residues long. Deletions cut 3 bases from V and 1 base from J, with 9 bases between. The CDR3 reads CSASVEGQETQYF. CDR3 bases: TGCAGTGCTAGTGTGGAGGGCCAAGAGACCCAGTACTTC.

The genes are TRBV5-1 and TRBJ2-3; 9 bases are shared with TRBD2. Germline V lookup: CDR1 SGHRS, CDR2 YFSETQ. This CDR3 comprises 17 residues. V shed 4 bases, J shed 3 bases, and the junction held 12 bases outside the gene matches. In DNA, the CDR3 is TGCGCCAGCAGCCCCCCGCGGCTAGCGGGACCGACAGATACGCAGTATTTT. Residues: CASSPPRLAGPTDTQYF.